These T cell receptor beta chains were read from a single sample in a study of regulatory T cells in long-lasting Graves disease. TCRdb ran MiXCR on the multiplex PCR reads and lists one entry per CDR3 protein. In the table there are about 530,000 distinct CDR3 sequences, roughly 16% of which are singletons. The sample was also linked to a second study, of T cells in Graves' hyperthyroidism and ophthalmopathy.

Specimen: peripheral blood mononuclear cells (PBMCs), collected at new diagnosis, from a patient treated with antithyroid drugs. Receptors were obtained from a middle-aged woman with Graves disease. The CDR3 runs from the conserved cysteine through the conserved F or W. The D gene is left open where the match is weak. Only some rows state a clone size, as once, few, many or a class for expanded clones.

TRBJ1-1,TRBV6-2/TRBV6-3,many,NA,TGTGCCAGCCAGGATTGGGGCACTGAAGCTTTCTTT,CASQDWGTEAFF
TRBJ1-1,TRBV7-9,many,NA,TGTGCCAGCAGCTCCCAGAGCGCTGTAGGCACCCCTAACACTGAAGCTTTCTTT,CASSSQSAVGTPNTEAFF
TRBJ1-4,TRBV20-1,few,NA,TGCAGTGCCGATGGCCGGGACAAAGCAACTAATGAAAAACTGTTTTTT,CSADGRDKATNEKLFF
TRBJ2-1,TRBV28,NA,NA,TGTGCCAGCAGCGAGACCCCTAGGAGCTCCTACAATGAGCAGTTCTTC,CASSETPRSSYNEQFF
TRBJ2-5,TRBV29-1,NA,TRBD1,TGCAGCGCCAAGACAGGGATTGAGACCCAGTACTTC,CSAKTGIETQYF
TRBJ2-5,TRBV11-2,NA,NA,TGTGCCAGCAGCCCTCCGTCGGGGCGTGTAAGAGAGACCCAGTACTTC,CASSPPSGRVRETQYF
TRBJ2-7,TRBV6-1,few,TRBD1,TGTGCCAGCAGGAGGACAGGTGCCTACGAGCAGTACTTC,CASRRTGAYEQYF
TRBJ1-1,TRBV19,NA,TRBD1,TGTGCCAGTAGTATAGCGCCAGGGGGCGGGTTGAACACTGAAGCTTTCTTT,CASSIAPGGGLNTEAFF
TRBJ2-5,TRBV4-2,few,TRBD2,TGTGCCAGCAGCCAAGGCCTAGGGGAGGGCAGGAAGACCCAGTACTTC,CASSQGLGEGRKTQYF
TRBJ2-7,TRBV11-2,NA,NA,TGCGCCAGCAGCCAAAGTCGAGTAGCGGAGGCCGGACAGTACTTC,CASSQSRVAEAGQYF
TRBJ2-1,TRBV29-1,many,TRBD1,TGCAGCGTTGAAGATAGGACAGGGGGCGATGAGCAGTTCTTC,CSVEDRTGGDEQFF
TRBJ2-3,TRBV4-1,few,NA,TGCGCCAGCAGCCAACGTCCAGCGGACACAGATACGCAGTATTTT,CASSQRPADTDTQYF
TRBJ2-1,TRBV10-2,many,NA,TGCGCCAGCAGTCGTCAGGGGACGGCCTACAATGAGCAGTTCTTC,CASSRQGTAYNEQFF
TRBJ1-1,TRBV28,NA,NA,TGTGCCTGGGGCAGGAGGGACACTGAAGCTTTCTTT,CAWGRRDTEAFF
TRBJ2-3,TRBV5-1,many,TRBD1,TGCGCCAGCAGCTTGGGAGGACAGGGGGCGACCAAGTCAGATACGCAGTATTTT,CASSLGGQGATKSDTQYF
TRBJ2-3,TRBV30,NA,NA,TGTGCCTGGAGTGGGATCTCCACAGATACGCAGTATTTT,CAWSGISTDTQYF
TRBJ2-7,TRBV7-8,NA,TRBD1,TGTGCCAGCAGCTCCAGCAAGACAGGGGGCGAGCAGTACTTC,CASSSSKTGGEQYF
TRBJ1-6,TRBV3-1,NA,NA,TGTGCCAGCAGCCCGACAGGTACTTCCTATAATTCACCCCTCCACTTT,CASSPTGTSYNSPLHF
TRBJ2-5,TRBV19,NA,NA,TGTGCCAGTAGCAAAGGCAGTCTGGGGACCCAGTACTTC,CASSKGSLGTQYF
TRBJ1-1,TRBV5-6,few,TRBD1,TGTGCCAGCAGCCCTGACAGGGGGCGAACTGAAGCTTTCTTT,CASSPDRGRTEAFF
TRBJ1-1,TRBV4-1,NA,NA,TGCGCCAGCAGCCAGGGGGGGACCGGGACTGTGGCTTTCTTT,CASSQGGTGTVAFF
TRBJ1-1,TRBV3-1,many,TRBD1,TGTGCCAGCAGCCCTAATAACAGGGGGCGAGGCACTGAAGCTTTCTTT,CASSPNNRGRGTEAFF
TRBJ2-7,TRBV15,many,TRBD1,TGTGCCACCAGCAGAGATACAGGGGCTGTGGTTAAGCAGTACTTC,CATSRDTGAVVKQYF
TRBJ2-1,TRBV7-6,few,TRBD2,TGTGCCAGCAGCGACCCGGGACTAGCCAATGAGCAGTTCTTC,CASSDPGLANEQFF
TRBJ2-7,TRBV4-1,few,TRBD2,TGCGCCAGCAGCCAAGCAGGACAACGGGGGGGCTACGAGCAGTACTTC,CASSQAGQRGGYEQYF
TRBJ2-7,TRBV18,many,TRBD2,TGTGCCAGCTCTGATCGGACTAGCTCCTACGAGCAGTACTTC,CASSDRTSSYEQYF
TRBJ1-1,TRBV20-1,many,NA,TGCAGTGCTAAATGGACCGGAATGAACACTGAAGCTTTCTTT,CSAKWTGMNTEAFF
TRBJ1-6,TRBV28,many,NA,TGTGCCAGCAGCCCCGGTAGGAACAATTCACCCCTCCACTTT,CASSPGRNNSPLHF
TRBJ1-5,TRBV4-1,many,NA,TGCGCCAGCAGCCAAGGCCTAAACACAGACAATCAGCCCCAGCATTTT,CASSQGLNTDNQPQHF